This TCR beta chain was identified in a study of OX40 agonist ivuxolimab in advanced cancers. Study-level points and caveats: The average count of expanded clones was higher among CD8+ T cells than among CD4+.

Patients who had autoimmune disease history or got systemic immunosuppression were left out. Sampling times: baseline, cycle 4 day 1, cycle 7 day 1. With respect to this clone: What it binds is unknown.

Profiling relied on immunoSEQ multiplex PCR, and the TCRdb table lists in-frame clones only, not all of them. The sample contains approximately 60,000 clones, 75% to 85% of which appear only once. The receptor comes from an adult with an advanced solid tumor such as melanoma, head and neck, liver or kidney cancer. The material sequenced was CD4+ or CD8+ T cells sorted from blood, taken in a trial of the OX40 agonist ivuxolimab.

The DNA for the CDR3 is TGCGCCAGCAGCTCGGGACAGGGAGGTGGGAACACTGAAGCTTTCTTT. It codes for CASSSGQGGGNTEAFF. This chain connects TRBV5-1 to TRBJ1-1; 9 bases fit TRBD1. Looked up from germline, CDR1 is SGHRS and CDR2 is YFSETQ. Trimming cost V 3 bases and J 1 base; bases outside gene matches: 7. The CDR3 runs to 16 residues.